This TCR beta chain comes out of a study of T cell responses to AZD1222 COVID-19 vaccine. V lost 7 bases and J lost 1; bases outside the gene matches: 6. This CDR3 contains 15 residues. CDR1 and CDR2 from the germline V gene are KGHDR and SFDVKD. TCRdb's table, derived via immunoSEQ multiplex PCR, lists solely in-frame clones and lacks some. The profile shows tens of thousands of clones, around 91% of them singletons. This clone came up a few times. This chain joins TRBV24-1 and TRBJ1-5, with 7 bases matching TRBD1. The clonotype originates from an adult in good health. Sequenced here: peripheral blood, sampled on day 0 of AZD1222 vaccination. The CDR3 region is CATSQDRLSNQPQHF. The CDR3 DNA sequence: TGTGCCACCAGCCAGGACAGGCTAAGCAATCAGCCCCAGCATTTT.